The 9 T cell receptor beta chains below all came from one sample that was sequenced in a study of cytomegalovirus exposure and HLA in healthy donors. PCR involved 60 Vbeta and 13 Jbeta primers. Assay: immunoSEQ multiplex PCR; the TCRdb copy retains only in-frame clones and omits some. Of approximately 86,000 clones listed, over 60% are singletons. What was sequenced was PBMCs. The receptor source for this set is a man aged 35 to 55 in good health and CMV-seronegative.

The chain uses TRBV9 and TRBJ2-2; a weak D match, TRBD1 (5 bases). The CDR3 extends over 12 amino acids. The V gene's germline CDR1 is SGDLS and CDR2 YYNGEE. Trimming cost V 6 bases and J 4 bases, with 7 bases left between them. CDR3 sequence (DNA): TGTGCCAGCACCCAGGGCACCGGGGAGCTGTTTTTT. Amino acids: CASTQGTGELFF.

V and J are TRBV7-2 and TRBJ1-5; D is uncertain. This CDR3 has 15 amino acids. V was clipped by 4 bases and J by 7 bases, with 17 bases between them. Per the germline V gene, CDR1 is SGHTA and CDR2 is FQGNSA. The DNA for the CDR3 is TGTGCCAGCAGCTCCGGCTCTTTTTCGCGGCAGCCCCAGCATTTT. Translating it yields CASSSGSFSRQPQHF.

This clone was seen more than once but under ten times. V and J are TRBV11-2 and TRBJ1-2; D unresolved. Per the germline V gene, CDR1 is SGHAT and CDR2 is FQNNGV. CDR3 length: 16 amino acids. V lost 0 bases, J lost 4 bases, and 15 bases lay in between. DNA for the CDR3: TGTGCCAGCAGCTTAGATCTCAGGTTACGTAGCTATGGCTACACCTTC. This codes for CASSLDLRLRSYGYTF.

As DNA, the CDR3 is TGTGCCAGCAGTCAAGGACAGGTATATCAGCCCCAGCATTTT. It specifies CASSQGQVYQPQHF. The rearrangement links TRBV28 to TRBJ1-5, with TRBD1 identical over 7 bases. V shed 5 bases and J 5 bases; nucleotides not matched to a gene: 6. Germline V gene sequence: CDR1 MDHEN, CDR2 SYDVKM. CDR3 length equals 14 residues.

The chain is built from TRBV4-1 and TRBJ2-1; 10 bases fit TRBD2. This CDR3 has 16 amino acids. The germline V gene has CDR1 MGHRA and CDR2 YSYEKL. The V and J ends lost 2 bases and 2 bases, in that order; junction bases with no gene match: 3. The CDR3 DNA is TGCGCCAGCAGCCAATCTCTAGCGGGGGCCTACAATGAGCAGTTCTTC. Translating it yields CASSQSLAGAYNEQFF.

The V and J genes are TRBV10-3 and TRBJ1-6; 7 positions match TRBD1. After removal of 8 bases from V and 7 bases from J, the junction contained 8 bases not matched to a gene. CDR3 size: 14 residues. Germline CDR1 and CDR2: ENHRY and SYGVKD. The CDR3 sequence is CAIGRGQSNSPLHF. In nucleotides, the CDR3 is TGTGCCATCGGTCGGGGACAGTCCAATTCACCCCTCCACTTT.

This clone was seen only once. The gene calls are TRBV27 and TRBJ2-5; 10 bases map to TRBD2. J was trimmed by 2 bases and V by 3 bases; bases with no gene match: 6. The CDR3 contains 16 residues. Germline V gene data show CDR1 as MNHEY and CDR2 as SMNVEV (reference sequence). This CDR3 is CASSLVGLAEQETQYF. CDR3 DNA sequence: TGTGCCAGCAGTTTGGTCGGACTAGCGGAACAAGAGACCCAGTACTTC.

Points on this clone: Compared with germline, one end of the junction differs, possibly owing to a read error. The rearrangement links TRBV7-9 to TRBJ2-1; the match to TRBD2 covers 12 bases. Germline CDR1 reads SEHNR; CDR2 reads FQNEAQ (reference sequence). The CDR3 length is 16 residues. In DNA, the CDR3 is TGTGCCAGCAGCCTAGCGGGGGGGCCGAGGTACAATGAGCAGTTCTTC. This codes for CASSLAGGPRYNEQFF. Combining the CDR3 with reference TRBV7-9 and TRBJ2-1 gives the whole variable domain DTGVSQNPRHKITKRGQNVTFRCDPISEHNRLYWYRQTLGQGPEFLTYFQNEAQLEKSRLLSDRFSAERPKGSFSTLEIQRTEQGDSAMYLCASSLAGGPRYNEQFFGPGTRLTVL.

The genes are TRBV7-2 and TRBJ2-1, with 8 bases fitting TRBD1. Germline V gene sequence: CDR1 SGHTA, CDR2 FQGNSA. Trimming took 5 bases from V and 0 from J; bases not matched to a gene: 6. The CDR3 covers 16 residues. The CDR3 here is CASSPRDRRSYNEQFF. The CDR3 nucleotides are TGTGCCAGCAGCCCAAGGGACAGGCGCTCCTACAATGAGCAGTTCTTC.